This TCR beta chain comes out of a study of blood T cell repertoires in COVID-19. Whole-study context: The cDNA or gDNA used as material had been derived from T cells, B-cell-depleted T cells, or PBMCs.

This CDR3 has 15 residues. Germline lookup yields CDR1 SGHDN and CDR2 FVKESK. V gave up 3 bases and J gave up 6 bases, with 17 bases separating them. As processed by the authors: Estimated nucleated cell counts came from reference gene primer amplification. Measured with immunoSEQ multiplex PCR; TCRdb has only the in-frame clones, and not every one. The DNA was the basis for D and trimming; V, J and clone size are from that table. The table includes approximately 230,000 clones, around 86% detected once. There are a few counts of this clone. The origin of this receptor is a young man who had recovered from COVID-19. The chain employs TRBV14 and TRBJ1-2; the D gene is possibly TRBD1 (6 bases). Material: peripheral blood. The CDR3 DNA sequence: TGTGCCAGCAGCCATTTTCGGACAGTGAAAAATGGCTACACCTTC. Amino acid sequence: CASSHFRTVKNGYTF.